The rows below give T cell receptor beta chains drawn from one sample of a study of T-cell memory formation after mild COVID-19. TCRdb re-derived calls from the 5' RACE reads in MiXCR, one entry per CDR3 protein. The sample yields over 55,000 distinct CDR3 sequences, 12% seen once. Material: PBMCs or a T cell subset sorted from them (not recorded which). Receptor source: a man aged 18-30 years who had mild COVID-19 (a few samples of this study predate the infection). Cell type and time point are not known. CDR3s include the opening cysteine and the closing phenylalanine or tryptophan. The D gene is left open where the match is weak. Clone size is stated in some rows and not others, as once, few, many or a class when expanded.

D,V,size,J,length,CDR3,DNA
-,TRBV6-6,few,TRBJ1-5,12,CGAAVGGQPQHF,TGTGGGGCCGCGGTGGGAGGTCAGCCCCAGCATTTT
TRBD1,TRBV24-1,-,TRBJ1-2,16,CATSDPSTGGDYGYTF,TGTGCCACCAGTGACCCCAGCACAGGGGGTGACTATGGCTACACCTTC
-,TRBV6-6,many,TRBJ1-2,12,CASSDDTYGYTF,TGTGCCAGCAGTGACGATACGTATGGCTACACCTTC
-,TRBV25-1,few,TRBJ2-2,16,CASAHLSGGNTGELFF,TGTGCCAGCGCCCATTTGAGTGGGGGAAACACCGGGGAGCTGTTTTTT
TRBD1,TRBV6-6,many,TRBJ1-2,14,CASSYRTGDYGYTF,TGTGCCAGCAGTTACCGGACAGGGGACTATGGCTACACCTTC
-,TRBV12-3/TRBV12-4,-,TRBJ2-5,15,CASSLSAGAGETQYF,TGTGCCAGCAGTTTATCGGCGGGGGCTGGGGAGACCCAGTACTTC
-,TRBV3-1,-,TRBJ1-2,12,CASSQAFYGYTF,TGTGCCAGCAGCCAAGCATTCTATGGCTACACCTTC
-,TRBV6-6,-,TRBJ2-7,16,CASSDRSGPPPYEQYF,TGTGCCAGCAGTGACCGGAGCGGGCCTCCCCCCTACGAGCAGTACTTC
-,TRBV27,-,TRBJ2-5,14,CASTPRRGQETQYF,TGTGCCAGCACCCCTCGTAGGGGTCAAGAGACCCAGTACTTC
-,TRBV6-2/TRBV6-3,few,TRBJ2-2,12,CASSTGVGELFF,TGTGCCAGCAGCACCGGAGTTGGGGAGCTGTTTTTT
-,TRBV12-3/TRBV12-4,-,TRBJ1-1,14,CASSLDNLNTEAFF,TGTGCCAGCAGTTTGGACAATTTGAACACTGAAGCTTTCTTT
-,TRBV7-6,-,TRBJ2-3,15,CASSSREASTDTQYF,TGTGCCAGCAGCTCCAGGGAGGCTAGCACAGATACGCAGTATTTT
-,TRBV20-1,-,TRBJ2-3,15,CSAREWDGYTDTQYF,TGCAGTGCTAGAGAATGGGACGGTTACACAGATACGCAGTATTTT
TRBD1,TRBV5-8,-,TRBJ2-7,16,CASSSRDRGSLYEQYF,TGTGCCAGCAGCTCGAGGGACAGGGGATCCCTCTACGAGCAGTACTTC
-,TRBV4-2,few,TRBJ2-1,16,CASSRRGGSSYNEQFF,TGTGCCAGCAGCCGCCGAGGAGGGTCGTCCTACAATGAGCAGTTCTTC
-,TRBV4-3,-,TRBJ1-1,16,CASSQFPQVMNTEAFF,TGCGCCAGCAGCCAATTCCCTCAGGTAATGAACACTGAAGCTTTCTTT
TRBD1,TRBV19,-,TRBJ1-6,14,CASSRQGAVSPLHF,TGTGCCAGTAGCAGACAGGGGGCAGTTTCACCCCTCCACTTT
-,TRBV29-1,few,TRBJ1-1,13,CSATGGQNTEAFF,TGCAGCGCAACCGGGGGGCAGAACACTGAAGCTTTCTTT
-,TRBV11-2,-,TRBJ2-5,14,CASRFTGGRETQYF,TGTGCCAGCAGATTTACAGGAGGTCGGGAGACCCAGTACTTC
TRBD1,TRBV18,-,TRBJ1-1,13,CASSGTGWAEAFF,TGTGCCAGCTCGGGGACAGGTTGGGCTGAAGCTTTCTTT
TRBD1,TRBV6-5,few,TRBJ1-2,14,CASRETGGYVGYTF,TGTGCCAGCAGAGAGACAGGGGGCTATGTTGGCTACACCTTC
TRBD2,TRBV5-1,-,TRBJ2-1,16,CASSLATGGATNEQFF,TGCGCCAGCAGCTTGGCCACGGGGGGGGCGACCAATGAGCAGTTCTTC
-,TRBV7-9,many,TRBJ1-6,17,CASSLAGVGRVDSPLHF,TGTGCCAGCAGCTTAGCTGGTGTCGGGAGGGTGGATTCACCCCTCCACTTT
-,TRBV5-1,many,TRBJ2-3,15,CASSLLGLGTDTQYF,TGCGCCAGCAGCTTGTTGGGACTCGGCACAGATACGCAGTATTTT
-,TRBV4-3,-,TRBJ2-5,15,CASSPRLGGQETQYF,TGCGCCAGCAGCCCCAGACTGGGGGGGCAGGAGACCCAGTACTTC
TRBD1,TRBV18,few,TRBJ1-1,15,CASSPPDRGQTEAFF,TGTGCCAGCTCACCCCCTGACAGGGGGCAAACTGAAGCTTTCTTT
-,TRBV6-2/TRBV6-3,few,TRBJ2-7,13,CASSWGLRREQYF,TGTGCCAGCAGTTGGGGACTGAGACGCGAGCAGTACTTC
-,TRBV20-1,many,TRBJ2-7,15,CSASPNRLGDYEQYF,TGCAGTGCTTCACCAAACCGGCTAGGGGACTACGAGCAGTACTTC
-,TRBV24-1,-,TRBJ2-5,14,CATSSDGTQETQYF,TGTGCCACCAGCTCGGACGGAACCCAAGAGACCCAGTACTTC
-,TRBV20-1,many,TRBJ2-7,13,CSARAGQYYEQYF,TGCAGTGCTAGAGCCGGACAGTACTACGAGCAGTACTTC
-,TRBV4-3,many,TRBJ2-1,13,CASSQGRAREQFF,TGCGCCAGCAGCCAAGGGCGGGCACGTGAGCAGTTCTTC
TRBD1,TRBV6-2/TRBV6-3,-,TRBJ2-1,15,CASSRRQGSYNEQFF,TGTGCCAGCAGTCGCCGACAGGGCTCCTACAATGAGCAGTTCTTC
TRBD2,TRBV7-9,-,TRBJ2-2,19,CASSLPSITSGGNTGELFF,TGTGCCAGCAGCTTACCCTCTATCACTAGCGGGGGGAACACCGGGGAGCTGTTTTTT
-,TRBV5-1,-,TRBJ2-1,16,CASRLEGGAGYNEQFF,TGCGCCAGCAGGTTGGAAGGGGGGGCTGGTTACAATGAGCAGTTCTTC
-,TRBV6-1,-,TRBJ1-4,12,CASSDFTRELFF,TGTGCCAGCAGTGACTTCACCAGGGAACTGTTTTTT
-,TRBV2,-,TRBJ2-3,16,CASTKRIQSSTDTQYF,TGTGCCAGCACCAAAAGGATTCAGTCCAGCACAGATACGCAGTATTTT
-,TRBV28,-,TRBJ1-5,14,CASTRGQNNQPQHF,TGTGCCAGCACCCGGGGGCAGAACAATCAGCCCCAGCATTTT
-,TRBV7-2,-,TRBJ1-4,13,CASTPGFGEKLFF,TGTGCCAGCACGCCAGGGTTCGGTGAAAAACTGTTTTTT
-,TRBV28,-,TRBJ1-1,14,CASRTGGTNTEAFF,TGTGCCAGCAGGACGGGGGGCACGAACACTGAAGCTTTCTTT
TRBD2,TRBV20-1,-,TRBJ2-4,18,CSARDGLAGETGKNIQYF,TGCAGTGCTAGAGACGGACTAGCGGGGGAAACAGGCAAAAACATTCAGTACTTC
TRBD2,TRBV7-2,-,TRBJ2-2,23,CASSLHANRIAGAIHSNTGELFF,TGTGCCAGCAGCCTCCACGCCAACAGGATAGCGGGGGCAATACACTCGAACACCGGGGAGCTGTTTTTT
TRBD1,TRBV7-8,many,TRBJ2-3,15,CASSLGQGSTDTQYF,TGTGCCAGCAGCTTGGGACAGGGCAGCACAGATACGCAGTATTTT
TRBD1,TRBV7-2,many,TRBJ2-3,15,CASSFGTGATDTQYF,TGTGCCAGCAGCTTTGGAACAGGGGCGACGGATACGCAGTATTTT